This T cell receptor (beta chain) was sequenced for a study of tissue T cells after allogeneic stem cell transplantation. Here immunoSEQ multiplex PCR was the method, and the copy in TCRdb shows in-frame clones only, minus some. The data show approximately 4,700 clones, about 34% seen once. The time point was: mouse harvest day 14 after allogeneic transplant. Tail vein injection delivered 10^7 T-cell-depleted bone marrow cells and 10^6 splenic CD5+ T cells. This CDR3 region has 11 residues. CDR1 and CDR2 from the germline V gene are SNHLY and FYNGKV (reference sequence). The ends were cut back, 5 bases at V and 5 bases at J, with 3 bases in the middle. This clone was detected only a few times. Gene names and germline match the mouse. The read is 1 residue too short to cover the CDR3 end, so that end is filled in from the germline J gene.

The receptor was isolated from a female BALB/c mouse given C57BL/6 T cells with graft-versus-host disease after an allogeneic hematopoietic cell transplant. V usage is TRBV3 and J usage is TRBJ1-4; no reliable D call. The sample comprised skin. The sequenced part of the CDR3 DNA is TGTGCCAGCAGCCAAAACGAAAGATTATTT. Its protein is CASSQNERLF. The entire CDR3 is CASSQNERLFF.